This note documents a single T cell receptor beta chain sequence. Its specificity is not known. Germline V CDR1 and CDR2: MNHEY, SVGEGT. The V segment lost 0 bases and the J segment 13 bases; nucleotides outside the gene matches: 3. The CDR3 is 12 amino acids. This entry comes from a study of T-cell reconstitution after alpha-beta-depleted transplantation in children. General observations from the study: Surviving thymic progenitors and recipient T cells were the source of high TCRbeta diversity at day 60 in some patients.

During its preparation, the TCRbeta library received unique molecular identifiers. TCRdb analysed the PCR reads with MiXCR anew, one entry per CDR3 protein. The sample lists around 370,000 distinct CDR3 sequences; around 16% were seen once. This receptor was taken from a male patient between 2 and 15 years old who had a stem cell transplant for acute lymphoblastic leukemia, so the T cells may come from the graft donor. The sequences come from PBMCs, mostly from graft donor cells, collected 360 days after TCRalphabeta/CD19-depleted stem cell transplant. The rearrangement uses TRBV6-2 or TRBV6-3 and TRBJ2-7, with 10 bases aligning to TRBD2. CDR3 residues: CASSYSGLAPYF. CDR3 DNA: TGTGCCAGCAGTTACTCGGGACTAGCGCCTTACTTC.